Described below is a single T cell receptor beta chain sequence and its context. Its matching antigen is unknown. CDR1 and CDR2 from the germline V gene are WSHSY and SAAADI. This CDR3 region has 13 residues. Trimming stripped 8 bases from V and 0 bases from J, with 10 bases between. Into CD45RA+ naive and CD45RA-negative memory subsets, the CD4+ cells were split. The source of the sample is a study of shared clonotypes between healthy human individuals. Sequencing was performed with immunoSEQ multiplex PCR; in TCRdb, only in-frame clones are kept and a portion is missing. The data contain more than 1,200,000 clones, 98% of them singletons. Study findings and constraints: Among the subsets, naive ones generally showed larger estimated richness than memory ones.

The chain links TRBV10-2 to TRBJ1-1; D call uncertain. The clonotype was recovered from a man younger than 45 in good health. The material sequenced was naive CD4+ T cells sorted from blood. Subset given: CD45RA+ positively selected. The CDR3 coding sequence is TGCGCCAGCTTCAGCCAACTGAACACTGAAGCTTTCTTT. This translates into CASFSQLNTEAFF.